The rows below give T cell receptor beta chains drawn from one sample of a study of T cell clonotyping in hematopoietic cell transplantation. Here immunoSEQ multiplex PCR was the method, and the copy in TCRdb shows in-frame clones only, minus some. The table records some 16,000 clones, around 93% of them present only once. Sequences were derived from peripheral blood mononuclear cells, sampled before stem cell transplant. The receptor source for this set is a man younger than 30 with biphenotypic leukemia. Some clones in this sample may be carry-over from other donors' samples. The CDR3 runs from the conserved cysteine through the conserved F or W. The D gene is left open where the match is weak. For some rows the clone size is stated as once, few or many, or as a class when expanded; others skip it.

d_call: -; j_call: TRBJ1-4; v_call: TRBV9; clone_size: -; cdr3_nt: TGTGCCAGCAGCGTAGGACCTCATGAAAAACTGTTTTTT; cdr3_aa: CASSVGPHEKLFF
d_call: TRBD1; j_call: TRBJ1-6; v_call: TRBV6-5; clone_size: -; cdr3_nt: TGTGCCAGCAGTGGGACAGACTATAATTCACCCCTCCACTTT; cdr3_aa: CASSGTDYNSPLHF
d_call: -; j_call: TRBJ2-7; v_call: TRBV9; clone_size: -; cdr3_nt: TGTGCCAGCAGCGTAGCAGGGGACTTCTCCTACGAGCAGTACTTC; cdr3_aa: CASSVAGDFSYEQYF
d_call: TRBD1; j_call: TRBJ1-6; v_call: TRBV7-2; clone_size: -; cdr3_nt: TGTGCCAGCAGCGTCGCGAACAGGGGGCTAATATCACCCCTCCACTTT; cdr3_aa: CASSVANRGLISPLHF
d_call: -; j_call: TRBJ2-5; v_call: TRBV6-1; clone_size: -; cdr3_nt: TGTGCCAGCAGTGAATCAGTGGGGGGGCCGAAGGAGACCCAGTACTTC; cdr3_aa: CASSESVGGPKETQYF
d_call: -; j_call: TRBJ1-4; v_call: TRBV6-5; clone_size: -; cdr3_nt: TGTGCCAGCAGTCGCAGGGGAAGTGAAAAACTGTTTTTT; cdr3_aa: CASSRRGSEKLFF
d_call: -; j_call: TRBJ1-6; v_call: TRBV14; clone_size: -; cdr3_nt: TGTGCCAGCAGCCATCCCCGGAAGGGTTCACCCCTCCACTTT; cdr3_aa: CASSHPRKGSPLHF
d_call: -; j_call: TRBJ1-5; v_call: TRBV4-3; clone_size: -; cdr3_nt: TGCACCAGCAGCCAGCTGGGACGTAACCAGCCCCAGCATTTT; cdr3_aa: CTSSQLGRNQPQHF
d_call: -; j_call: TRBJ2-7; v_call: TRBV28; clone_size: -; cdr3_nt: TGTGCCAGCAGGCCAGGGGGGGTTGGTACGGGTAGCTACGAGCAGTACTTC; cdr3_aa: CASRPGGVGTGSYEQYF
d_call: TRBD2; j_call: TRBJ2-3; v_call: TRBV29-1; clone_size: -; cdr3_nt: TGCAGCGCTCCGACTAGCGGGGGAGATACGCAGTATTTT; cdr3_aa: CSAPTSGGDTQYF
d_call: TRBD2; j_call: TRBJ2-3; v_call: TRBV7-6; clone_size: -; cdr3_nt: TGTGCCAGCAGCTTAGTAGGGAGGACTAGCGGCGGCACAGATACGCAGTATTTT; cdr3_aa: CASSLVGRTSGGTDTQYF
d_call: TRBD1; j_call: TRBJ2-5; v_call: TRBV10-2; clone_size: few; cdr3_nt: TGCGCCAGCAGCCCAACAGGGGGCGCGGGAGAGACCCAGTACTTC; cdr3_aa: CASSPTGGAGETQYF
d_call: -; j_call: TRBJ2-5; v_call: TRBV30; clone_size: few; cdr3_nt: TGTGCCTGGAGTGGGGAGACCCAGTACTTC; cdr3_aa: CAWSGETQYF
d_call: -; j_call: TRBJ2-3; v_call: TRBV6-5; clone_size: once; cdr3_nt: TGTGCCAGCAGTTCGCGAGGACTGCCAGATACGCAGTATTTT; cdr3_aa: CASSSRGLPDTQYF
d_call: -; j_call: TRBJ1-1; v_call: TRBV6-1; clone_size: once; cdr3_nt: TGTGCCAGCAAAGCCGCAGGGAACACTGAAGCTTTCTTT; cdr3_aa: CASKAAGNTEAFF
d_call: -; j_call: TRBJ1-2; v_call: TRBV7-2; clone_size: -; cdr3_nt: TGTGCCAGCAGCCCCTTCCCCGGGGCGCGGGGTGGTGGCTACACCTTC; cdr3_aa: CASSPFPGARGGGYTF